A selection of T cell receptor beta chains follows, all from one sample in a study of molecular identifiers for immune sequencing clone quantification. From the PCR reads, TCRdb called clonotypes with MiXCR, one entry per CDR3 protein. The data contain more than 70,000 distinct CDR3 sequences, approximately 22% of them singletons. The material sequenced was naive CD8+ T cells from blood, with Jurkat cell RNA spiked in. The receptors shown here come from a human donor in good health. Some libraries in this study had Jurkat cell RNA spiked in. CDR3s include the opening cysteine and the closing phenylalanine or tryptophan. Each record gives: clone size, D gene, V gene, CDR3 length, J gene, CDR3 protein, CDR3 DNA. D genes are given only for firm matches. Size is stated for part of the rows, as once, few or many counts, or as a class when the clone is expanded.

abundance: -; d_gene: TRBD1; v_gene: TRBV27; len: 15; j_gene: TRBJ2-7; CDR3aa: CASSRVGTGYSEQYF; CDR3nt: TGTGCCAGCAGCCGGGTGGGGACAGGGTATAGCGAGCAGTACTTC
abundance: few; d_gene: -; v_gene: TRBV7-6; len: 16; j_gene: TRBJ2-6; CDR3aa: CASSLEVSGGGNVLTF; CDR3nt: TGTGCCAGCAGCTTAGAGGTGTCCGGAGGTGGCAACGTCCTGACTTTC
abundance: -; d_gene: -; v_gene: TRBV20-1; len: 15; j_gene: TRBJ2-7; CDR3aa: CSARDHRRRSYEQYF; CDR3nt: TGCAGTGCTAGAGATCACCGACGGCGGTCCTACGAGCAGTACTTC
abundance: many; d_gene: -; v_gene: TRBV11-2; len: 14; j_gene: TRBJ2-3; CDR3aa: CASSFGTYTDTQYF; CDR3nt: TGTGCCAGCAGCTTTGGCACCTACACAGATACGCAGTATTTT
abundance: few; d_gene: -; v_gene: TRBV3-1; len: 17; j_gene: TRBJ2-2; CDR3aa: CASSSRLQILNTGELFF; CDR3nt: TGTGCCAGCAGTTCCCGGTTACAGATATTAAACACCGGGGAGCTGTTTTTT
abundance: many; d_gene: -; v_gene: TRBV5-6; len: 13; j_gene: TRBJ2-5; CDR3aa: CASSLGAAETQYF; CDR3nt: TGTGCCAGCAGCTTGGGAGCCGCAGAGACCCAGTACTTC
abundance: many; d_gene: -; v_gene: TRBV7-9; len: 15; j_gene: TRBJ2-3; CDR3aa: CASSRTEPQADTQYF; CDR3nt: TGTGCCAGCAGCCGCACGGAACCGCAGGCGGATACGCAGTATTTT
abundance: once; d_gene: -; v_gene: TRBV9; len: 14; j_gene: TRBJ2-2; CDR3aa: CASSVVESTGELFF; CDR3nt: TGTGCCAGCAGCGTAGTGGAGTCCACCGGGGAGCTGTTTTTT
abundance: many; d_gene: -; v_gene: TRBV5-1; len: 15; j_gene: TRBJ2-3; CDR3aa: CASSSRLVNTDTQYF; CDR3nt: TGCGCCAGCAGCTCGAGACTAGTGAACACAGATACGCAGTATTTT
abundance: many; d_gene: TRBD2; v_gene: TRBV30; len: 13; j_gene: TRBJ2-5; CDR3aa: CACQREGQETQYF; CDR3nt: TGTGCCTGCCAGCGGGAGGGCCAGGAGACCCAGTACTTC
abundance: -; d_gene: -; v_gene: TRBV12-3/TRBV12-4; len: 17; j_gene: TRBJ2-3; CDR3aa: CASSFLADNPSTDTQYF; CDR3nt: TGTGCCAGCAGTTTTCTGGCCGACAATCCTAGCACAGATACGCAGTATTTT
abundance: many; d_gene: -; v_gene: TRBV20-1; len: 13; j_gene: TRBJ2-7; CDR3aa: CSPRISGSYEQYF; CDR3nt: TGCAGTCCTAGGATCAGCGGGTCCTACGAGCAGTACTTC
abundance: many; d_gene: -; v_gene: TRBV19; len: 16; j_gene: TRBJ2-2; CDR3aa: CAKTITAHANTGELFF; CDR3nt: TGTGCCAAGACTATTACAGCTCACGCGAACACCGGGGAGCTGTTTTTT
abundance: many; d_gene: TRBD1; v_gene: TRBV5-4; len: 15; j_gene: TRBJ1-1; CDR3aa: CASSPRQGASPEAFF; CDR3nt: TGTGCCAGCAGCCCTCGACAGGGGGCTTCCCCTGAAGCTTTCTTT
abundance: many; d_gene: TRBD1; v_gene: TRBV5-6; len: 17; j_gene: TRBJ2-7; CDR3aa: CASSLQYGQGARYEQYF; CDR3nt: TGTGCCAGCAGCTTGCAATATGGACAGGGGGCGCGGTACGAGCAGTACTTC
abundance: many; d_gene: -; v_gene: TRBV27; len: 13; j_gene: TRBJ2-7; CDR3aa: CASRGLSSYEQYF; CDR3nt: TGTGCCAGCAGGGGCCTGAGCTCCTACGAGCAGTACTTC
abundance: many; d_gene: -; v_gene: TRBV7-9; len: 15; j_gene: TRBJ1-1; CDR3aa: CASSRTKALNTEAFF; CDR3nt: TGTGCCAGCAGCCGGACAAAGGCGTTGAACACTGAAGCTTTCTTT
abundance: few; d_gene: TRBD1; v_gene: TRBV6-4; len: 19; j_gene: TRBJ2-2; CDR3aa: CASSPPGQTNARNTGELFF; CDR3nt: TGTGCCAGCTCACCCCCGGGACAGACTAACGCAAGGAACACCGGGGAGCTGTTTTTT
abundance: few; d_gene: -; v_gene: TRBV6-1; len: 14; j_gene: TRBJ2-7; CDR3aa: CASSEVDTTYEQYF; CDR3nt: TGTGCCAGCAGTGAAGTGGACACTACCTACGAGCAGTACTTC
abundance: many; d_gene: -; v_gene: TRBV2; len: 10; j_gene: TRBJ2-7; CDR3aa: CASFGYEQYF; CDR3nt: TGTGCCAGCTTCGGCTACGAGCAGTACTTC
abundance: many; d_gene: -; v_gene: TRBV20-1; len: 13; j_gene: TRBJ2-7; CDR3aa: CSAPDVGVNEQYF; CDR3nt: TGCAGTGCTCCCGATGTGGGGGTCAACGAGCAGTACTTC
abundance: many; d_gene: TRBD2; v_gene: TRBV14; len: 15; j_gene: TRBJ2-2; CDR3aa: CASSQGLANTGELFF; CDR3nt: TGTGCCAGCAGCCAAGGACTAGCCAACACCGGGGAGCTGTTTTTT
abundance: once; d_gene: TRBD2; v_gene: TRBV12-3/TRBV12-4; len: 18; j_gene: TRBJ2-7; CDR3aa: CASSFTSRLAKSSYEQYF; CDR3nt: TGTGCCAGCAGTTTTACGTCGAGACTAGCGAAGAGCTCCTACGAGCAGTACTTC
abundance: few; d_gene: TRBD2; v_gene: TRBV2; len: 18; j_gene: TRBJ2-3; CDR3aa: CASNGLAGGWDLTDTQYF; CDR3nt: TGTGCCAGCAATGGACTAGCGGGAGGGTGGGACCTCACAGATACGCAGTATTTT
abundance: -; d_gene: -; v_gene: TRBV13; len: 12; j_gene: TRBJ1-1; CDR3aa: CASSISVTEAFF; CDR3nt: TGTGCCAGCAGCATATCGGTTACTGAAGCTTTCTTT
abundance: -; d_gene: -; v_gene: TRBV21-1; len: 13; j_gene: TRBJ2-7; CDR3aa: CASSKVGFHEQYF; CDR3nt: TGTGCCAGCAGTAAAGTAGGGTTCCACGAGCAGTACTTC
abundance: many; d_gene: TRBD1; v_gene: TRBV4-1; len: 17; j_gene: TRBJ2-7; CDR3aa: CASSQDGTGGTHYEQYF; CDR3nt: TGCGCCAGCAGCCAAGATGGGACAGGTGGCACCCACTACGAGCAGTACTTC
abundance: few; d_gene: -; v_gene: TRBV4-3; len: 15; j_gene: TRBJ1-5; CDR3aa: CASSPETSLSQPQHF; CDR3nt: TGCGCCAGCAGCCCAGAAACCAGTCTGAGTCAGCCCCAGCATTTT
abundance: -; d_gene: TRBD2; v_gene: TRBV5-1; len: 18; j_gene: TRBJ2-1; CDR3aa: CASSFLAGGPSSYNEQFF; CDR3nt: TGCGCCAGCAGCTTCCTAGCGGGAGGCCCCAGCTCCTACAATGAGCAGTTCTTC
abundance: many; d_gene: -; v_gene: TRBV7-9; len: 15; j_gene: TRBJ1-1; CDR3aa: CASSLGDRMNTEAFF; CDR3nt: TGTGCCAGCAGCTTAGGCGACAGGATGAACACTGAAGCTTTCTTT
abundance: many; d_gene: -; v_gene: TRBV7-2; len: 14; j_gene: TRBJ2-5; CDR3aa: CASSLVLVQETQYF; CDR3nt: TGTGCCAGCAGCTTAGTCCTAGTCCAAGAGACCCAGTACTTC
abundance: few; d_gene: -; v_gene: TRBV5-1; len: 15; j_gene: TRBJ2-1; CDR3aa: CASSLARGASNEQFF; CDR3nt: TGCGCCAGCAGCTTGGCAAGGGGGGCCTCCAATGAGCAGTTCTTC
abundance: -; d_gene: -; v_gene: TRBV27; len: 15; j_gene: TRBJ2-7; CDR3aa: CASSLSGGTYYEQYF; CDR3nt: TGTGCCAGCAGTTTGAGTGGGGGCACCTACTACGAGCAGTACTTC
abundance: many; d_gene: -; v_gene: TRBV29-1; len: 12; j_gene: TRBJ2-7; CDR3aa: CSVGDASYEQYF; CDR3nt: TGCAGCGTGGGGGACGCCTCGTACGAGCAGTACTTC
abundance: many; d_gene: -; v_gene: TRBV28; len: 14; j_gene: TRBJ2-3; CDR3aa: CASSLSGFTDTQYF; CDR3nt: TGTGCCAGCAGTTTGAGCGGCTTCACAGATACGCAGTATTTT
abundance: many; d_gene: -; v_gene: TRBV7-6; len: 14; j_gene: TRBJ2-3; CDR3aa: CASSLGGHTDTQYF; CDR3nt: TGTGCCAGCAGCTTGGGGGGACACACAGATACGCAGTATTTT
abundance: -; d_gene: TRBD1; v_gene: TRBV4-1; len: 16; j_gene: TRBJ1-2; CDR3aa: CASSQGGWTGDYGYTF; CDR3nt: TGCGCCAGCAGCCAAGGGGGATGGACAGGTGACTATGGCTACACCTTC
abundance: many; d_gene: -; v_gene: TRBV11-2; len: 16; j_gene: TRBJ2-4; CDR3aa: CASSSWRMGVQNIQYF; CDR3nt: TGTGCCAGCAGCTCGTGGCGGATGGGAGTCCAAAACATTCAGTACTTC
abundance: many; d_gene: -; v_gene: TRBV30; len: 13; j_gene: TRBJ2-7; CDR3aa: CAWSRGRFYEQYF; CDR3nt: TGTGCCTGGTCCCGAGGTAGATTCTACGAGCAGTACTTC
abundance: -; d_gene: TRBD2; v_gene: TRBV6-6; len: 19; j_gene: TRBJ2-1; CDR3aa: CASSYSRELAGGGYNEQFF; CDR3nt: TGTGCCAGCAGTTACTCGAGGGAACTAGCGGGAGGAGGATACAATGAGCAGTTCTTC
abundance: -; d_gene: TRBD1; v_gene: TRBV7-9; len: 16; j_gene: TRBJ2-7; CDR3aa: CASSLAGQGALSEQYF; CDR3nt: TGTGCCAGCAGCTTAGCGGGACAGGGGGCGCTTTCCGAGCAGTACTTC
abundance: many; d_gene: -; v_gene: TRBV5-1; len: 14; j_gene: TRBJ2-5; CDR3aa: CASSLVGLQETQYF; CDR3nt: TGCGCCAGCAGCTTGGTAGGACTTCAAGAGACCCAGTACTTC
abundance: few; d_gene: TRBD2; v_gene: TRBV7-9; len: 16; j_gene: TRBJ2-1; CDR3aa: CASSPRTSGAGIEQFF; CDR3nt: TGTGCCAGCAGCCCCCGGACTAGCGGGGCGGGTATTGAGCAGTTCTTC
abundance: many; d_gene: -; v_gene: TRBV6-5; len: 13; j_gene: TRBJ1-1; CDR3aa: CASSLRLGTEAFF; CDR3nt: TGTGCCAGCAGCCTACGGTTGGGTACTGAAGCTTTCTTT
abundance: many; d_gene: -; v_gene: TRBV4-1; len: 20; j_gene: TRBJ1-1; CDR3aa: CASSQGYGTRKLEVNTEAFF; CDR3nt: TGCGCCAGCAGCCAAGGATACGGGACACGCAAACTCGAGGTGAACACTGAAGCTTTCTTT
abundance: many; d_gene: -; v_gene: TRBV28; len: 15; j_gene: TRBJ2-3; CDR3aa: CASSWGRSGTDTQYF; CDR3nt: TGTGCCAGCAGTTGGGGAAGGAGCGGCACAGATACGCAGTATTTT
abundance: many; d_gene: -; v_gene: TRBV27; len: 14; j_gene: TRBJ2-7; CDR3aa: CASSFGGAAYEQYF; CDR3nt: TGTGCCAGCAGTTTCGGGGGTGCCGCCTACGAGCAGTACTTC
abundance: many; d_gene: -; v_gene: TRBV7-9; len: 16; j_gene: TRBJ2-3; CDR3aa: CASSPVGRKTQDTQYF; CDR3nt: TGTGCCAGCAGCCCTGTGGGCAGAAAGACACAAGATACGCAGTATTTT
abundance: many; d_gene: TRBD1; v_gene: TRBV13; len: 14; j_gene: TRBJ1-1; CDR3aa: CASSKGTGRTEAFF; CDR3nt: TGTGCCAGCAGCAAAGGGACAGGGAGGACTGAAGCTTTCTTT
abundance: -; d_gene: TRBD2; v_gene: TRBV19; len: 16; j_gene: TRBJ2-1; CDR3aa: CASSIAGLAGDNEQFF; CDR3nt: TGTGCCAGTAGTATAGCGGGACTAGCGGGAGACAATGAGCAGTTCTTC
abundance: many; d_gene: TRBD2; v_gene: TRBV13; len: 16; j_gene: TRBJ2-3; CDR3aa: CASSSRLAGDLGTQYF; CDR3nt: TGTGCCAGCAGCTCCCGACTAGCGGGGGACCTAGGTACGCAGTATTTT
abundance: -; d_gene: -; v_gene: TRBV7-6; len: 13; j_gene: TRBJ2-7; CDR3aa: CASSTGTAKEQYF; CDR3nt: TGTGCCAGCAGTACCGGGACCGCTAAAGAGCAGTACTTC
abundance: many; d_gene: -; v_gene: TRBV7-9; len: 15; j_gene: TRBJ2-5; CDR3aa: CASSRQGAGVETQYF; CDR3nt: TGTGCCAGCAGCCGTCAAGGCGCCGGTGTGGAGACCCAGTACTTC
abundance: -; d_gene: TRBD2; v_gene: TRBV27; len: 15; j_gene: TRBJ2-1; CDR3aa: CASKRLAGGLNEQFF; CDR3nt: TGTGCCAGCAAACGTCTAGCGGGAGGGTTGAATGAGCAGTTCTTC